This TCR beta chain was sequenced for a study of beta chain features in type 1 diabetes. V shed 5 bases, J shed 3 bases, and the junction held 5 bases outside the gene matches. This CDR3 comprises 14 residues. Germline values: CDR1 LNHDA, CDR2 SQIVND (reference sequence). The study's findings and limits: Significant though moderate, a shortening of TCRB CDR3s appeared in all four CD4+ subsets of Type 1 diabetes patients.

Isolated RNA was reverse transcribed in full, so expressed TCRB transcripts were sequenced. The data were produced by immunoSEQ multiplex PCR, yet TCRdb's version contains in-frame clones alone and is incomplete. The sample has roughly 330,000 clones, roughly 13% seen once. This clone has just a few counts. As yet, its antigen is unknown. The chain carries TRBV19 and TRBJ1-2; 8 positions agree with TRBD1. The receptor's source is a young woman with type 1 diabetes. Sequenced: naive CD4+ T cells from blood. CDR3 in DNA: TGTGCCAGTAGTCCCGGGACAGGATACTATGGCTACACCTTC. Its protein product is CASSPGTGYYGYTF. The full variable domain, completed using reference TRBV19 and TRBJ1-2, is DGGITQSPKYLFRKEGQNVTLSCEQNLNHDAMYWYRQDPGQGLRLIYYSQIVNDFQKGDIAEGYSVSREKKESFPLTVTSAQKNPTAFYLCASSPGTGYYGYTFGSGTRLTVV.